This T cell receptor beta chain comes out of a study of cytomegalovirus exposure and HLA in healthy donors. The CDR3 has 14 amino acids. V was pared by 2 bases and J by 4 bases, with 11 bases between. Germline values: CDR1 MNHEY, CDR2 SMNVEV (reference sequence). Amplification used 60 Vbeta primers and 13 Jbeta primers. Profiling relied on immunoSEQ multiplex PCR, and the TCRdb table lists in-frame clones only, not all of them. The profile shows 65,000 to 100,000 clones, around 79% of them singletons. The sequencing input was PBMCs. This sequence originates from a female donor in good health and CMV-seronegative. The chain employs TRBV27 and TRBJ1-1; no firm D call. The CDR3 region has the DNA TGTGCCAGCAGTTTACGGTATTATGGCACTGAAGCTTTCTTT. The encoded protein is CASSLRYYGTEAFF.